One sample yielded the 30 T cell receptor beta chains listed below, sequenced in a study of response to subunit inactivated influenza vaccine. Each CDR3 protein is one row after TCRdb ran MiXCR on the RT-PCR reads. The sample yields hundreds of thousands of distinct CDR3 sequences, more than 11% seen once. The source material was PBMCs from blood, sampled less than 15 days before vaccination. The receptors were gathered from a man aged 45-65 years who received an inactivated influenza vaccine.

The rearrangement uses TRBV4-3 and TRBJ2-2; 9 nucleotides line up with TRBD2. V was pared by 3 bases and J by 5 bases, with 10 bases of the junction left unmatched. The CDR3 length is 17 residues. The V gene's germline CDR1 is LGHNA and CDR2 YSLEER. CDR3 sequence reads: CASSQAQLAGDTGELFF. The CDR3 DNA is TGCGCCAGCAGCCAGGCCCAACTAGCGGGTGATACCGGGGAGCTGTTTTTT.

The CDR3 region is CASSKDTSGANVLTF. The CDR3 bases are TGTGCCAGCAGTAAGGACACGTCTGGGGCCAACGTCCTGACTTTC. This chain links TRBV2 with TRBJ2-6; D is perhaps TRBD1 (5 bases). Germline values: CDR1 SNHLY, CDR2 FYNNEI. Trimming cost V 5 bases and J 1 base, with 9 bases left between them. The CDR3 extends over 15 amino acids.

The gene calls are TRBV5-5 and TRBJ2-5; a weak D match, TRBD2 (5 bases). The V gene lost 1 base and the J gene lost 4 bases, with 11 bases spanning the gap. Germline CDR1 SGHKS, CDR2 YYEKEE (reference sequence). The CDR3 has 14 residues. The chain's CDR3 is CASSLPGLAETQYF. In DNA form, the CDR3 reads TGTGCCAGCAGCTTGCCTGGACTGGCAGAGACCCAGTACTTC.

This clonotype was observed a few times. The V and J genes are TRBV7-2 and TRBJ2-1; no clear D gene. Germline V lookup: CDR1 SGHTA, CDR2 FQGNSA. Trimming shortened V by 5 bases and J by 9 bases, and 11 bases separated the two germline ends. The CDR3 is made up of 12 amino acids. The CDR3 loop is CASSVHPLEQFF. Here the CDR3 DNA reads TGTGCCAGCAGCGTACACCCCCTTGAGCAGTTCTTC.

The V and J genes are TRBV7-2 and TRBJ2-7, with D possibly called TRBD1 or TRBD2 (5 bases each). This CDR3 region has 14 residues. The V and J ends lost 5 bases and 3 bases respectively, with 14 bases between them. The germline CDR1 and CDR2 sequences are SGHTA and FQGNSA. The CDR3 DNA reads TGTGCCAGCAGCGCAAGCCCTGGGGGCTACGAGCAGTACTTC. Translation: CASSASPGGYEQYF.

This clonotype was seen ten or more times. This chain uses TRBV5-5 with TRBJ2-1, with 13 bases identical to TRBD2. CDR1 is SGHKS, CDR2 YYEKEE, per germline (reference sequence). Losses at the gene ends were 7 bases for V and 7 bases for J; bases not matched to a gene: 8. This CDR3 contains 15 residues. The CDR3 protein is CASGWTSGSRNEQFF. For the CDR3, the DNA is TGTGCCAGCGGCTGGACTAGCGGGAGTAGGAATGAGCAGTTCTTC. Full variable domain (remainder filled in from reference TRBV5-5 and TRBJ2-1): DAGVTQSPTHLIKTRGQQVTLRCSPISGHKSVSWYQQVLGQGPQFIFQYYEKEERGRGNFPDRFSARQFPNYSSELNVNALLLGDSALYLCASGWTSGSRNEQFFGPGTRLTVL.

The V gene is TRBV5-1, the J gene TRBJ2-5; 8 bases line up with TRBD2. V lost 4 bases to trimming and J lost 5 bases; unmatched junction nucleotides: 10. The CDR3 is 15 amino acids. From germline, CDR1 is SGHRS and CDR2 YFSETQ. The CDR3: CASSPTGGRSETQYF. In DNA, the CDR3 is TGCGCCAGCAGCCCGACGGGGGGGAGGAGTGAGACCCAGTACTTC.

This clonotype occurred many times. The chain uses TRBV6-2 or TRBV6-3 and TRBJ2-1; 12 bases are shared with TRBD2. The CDR3 runs 15 residues. The ends lost 0 bases at V and 7 bases at J; junction bases unmatched: 1. In germline, CDR1 is MNHEY, CDR2 SVGEGT. The CDR3, as DNA: TGTGCCAGCAGTTACTCTACTAGCGGGAGGAATGAGCAGTTCTTC. It codes for CASSYSTSGRNEQFF.

This clonotype was counted a few times. The rearrangement links TRBV19 to TRBJ2-3, with a weak D call TRBD1 (6 bases). Germline-derived CDR1 and CDR2 are LNHDA and SQIVND (reference sequence). V lost 5 bases, J lost 1 base, and 10 bases lay in between. The length of the CDR3 is 14 residues. The CDR3 DNA reads as TGTGCCAGTAGTGTAGGACAGCGCACAGATACGCAGTATTTT. The encoded protein is CASSVGQRTDTQYF.

This clonotype was detected ten times or more. The V and J genes are TRBV6-5 and TRBJ2-7; the D gene could be TRBD1 or TRBD2 (5 bases each). The CDR3 contains 14 residues. Germline V CDR1 and CDR2: MNHEY, SVGAGI. Trimming removed 4 bases from V and 6 bases from J, with 16 bases in between. In nucleotides, the CDR3 is TGTGCCAGCAGTTCCCGGGACGGACATGTCGAGCAGTACTTC. This sequence encodes CASSSRDGHVEQYF.

V is TRBV7-2 and J is TRBJ2-2; TRBD1 is a possible D gene (6 bases). V lost 1 base to trimming and J lost 8 bases, with 14 bases between them. This CDR3 has 15 amino acids. Germline V gene lookup returns CDR1 SGHTA and CDR2 FQGNSA. The CDR3 reads CASSLGGLVPGELFF. DNA for the CDR3: TGTGCCAGCAGCTTAGGGGGGCTAGTCCCGGGGGAGCTGTTTTTT.

V and J are TRBV2 and TRBJ2-3; D is unresolved. Germline V CDR1 and CDR2: SNHLY, FYNNEI. The germline V and J ends were trimmed by 6 bases and 8 bases, with 9 bases remaining between them. The CDR3 loop spans 11 amino acids. The DNA for the CDR3 is TGTGCCAGCAGGTCAGCCGGTACGCAGTATTTT. Translation: CASRSAGTQYF.

This clonotype has a count of ten or more. V and J are TRBV12-3 or TRBV12-4 and TRBJ1-5; D is perhaps TRBD1 (6 bases). The CDR3 covers 12 residues. V lost 6 bases, J lost 7 bases, and 10 bases lay in between. CDR3 sequence (DNA): TGTGCCAGCAGGCAGGGGTACCAGCCCCAGCATTTT. The encoded protein is CASRQGYQPQHF.

This clonotype was counted between two and nine times. The chain is built from TRBV28 and TRBJ2-7; D may be TRBD2 (7 bases). This CDR3 has 16 residues. Per germline, CDR1 MDHEN and CDR2 SYDVKM. Trimming pared 1 base from V and 3 bases from J, leaving 16 bases between. The CDR3 sequence: CASSLFRGGELYEQYF. The CDR3 DNA sequence: TGTGCCAGCAGTTTATTTAGGGGGGGGGAGCTCTACGAGCAGTACTTC.

The genes are TRBV7-9 and TRBJ1-4; D not certain. The germline gives CDR1 SEHNR, CDR2 FQNEAQ (reference sequence). This CDR3 has 16 amino acids. V shed 2 bases and J shed 0 bases, with 10 bases lying between them. In nucleotides, the CDR3 is TGTGCCAGCAGCTTATTTGACTGGGCAACTAATGAAAAACTGTTTTTT. Its translation is CASSLFDWATNEKLFF.

This clonotype was picked up many times. This chain connects TRBV18 to TRBJ1-2, with 7 bases aligning to TRBD1. The CDR3 loop spans 15 amino acids. CDR1 KGHSH and CDR2 LQKENI come from the germline V gene. V lost 4 bases, J lost 3 bases, and 8 bases stayed unmatched. CDR3 nucleotides: TGTGCCAGCTCACTTTCGGACAGGAGGGACTATGGCTACACCTTC. It is translated as CASSLSDRRDYGYTF.

This clonotype was observed a handful of times. In DNA, the CDR3 is TGTGCCTGGAGTGTTTTTTATGGCTACACCTTC. Translated: CAWSVFYGYTF. V is TRBV30 and J is TRBJ1-2; D uncertain. Trimming took off 0 bases at V and 5 bases at J, with 4 bases between the two ends. The germline CDR1 and CDR2 sequences are GTSNPN and SVGIG (reference sequence). The CDR3 extends over 11 amino acids.

This clonotype was recorded at least ten times. This chain joins TRBV7-9 and TRBJ2-1; D gene ambiguous. The CDR3 consists of 10 residues. CDR1 and CDR2 (germline): SEHNR, FQNEAQ (reference sequence). V was trimmed by 4 bases and J by 7 bases, leaving 2 bases between them. For the CDR3, the DNA is TGTGCCAGCAGCTCAAATGAGCAGTTCTTC. Protein: CASSSNEQFF.

The chain uses TRBV27 and TRBJ1-1; the D gene is possibly TRBD1 (6 bases). CDR3 length: 14 residues. V was pared by 5 bases and J by 1 base, with 11 bases between. Germline CDR1 and CDR2: MNHEY and SMNVEV (reference sequence). Here the CDR3 reads CASSPLQGNTEAFF. CDR3 bases: TGTGCCAGCAGTCCCCTACAGGGGAACACTGAAGCTTTCTTT.

This clonotype has only a few counts. This rearrangement joins TRBV4-2 to TRBJ2-7, with a possible D match to TRBD1 (6 bases). The CDR3 is 14 amino acids. Between the trimmed V and J ends, which lost 6 bases and 1 base, there was a span of 13 bases. CDR1 is LGHNA, CDR2 YNFKEQ, per germline. This chain's CDR3 is CASRQGSSSYEQYF. The CDR3 nucleotides read TGTGCCAGCAGACAGGGTTCCTCTTCCTACGAGCAGTACTTC.

This clonotype turned up a few times. The chain joins TRBV18 to TRBJ2-2; possibly TRBD1 or TRBD2 for D (5 bases each). The CDR3 spans 14 residues. CDR1 and CDR2 (germline): KGHSH, LQKENI. Trimming stripped 3 bases from V and 4 bases from J, with 9 bases between. The CDR3, as DNA: TGTGCCAGCTCACCGTGGGGGAGCACCGGGGAGCTGTTTTTT. The encoded protein is CASSPWGSTGELFF.

In this sample, this clonotype turned up many times. The chain combines TRBV5-1 with TRBJ1-2; D is unresolved. The CDR3 extends over 16 amino acids. The V gene's germline CDR1 is SGHRS and CDR2 YFSETQ. Trimming shortened V by 0 bases and J by 6 bases, and 18 bases separated the two germline ends. The CDR3 coding sequence is TGCGCCAGCAGCTTGGTTGGGAGTCAACGGAAGAATGGCTACACCTTC. Amino acids: CASSLVGSQRKNGYTF.

The V call is TRBV7-8, the J call TRBJ2-4, with TRBD1 as a possible D gene (7 bases). Looked up from germline, CDR1 is SGHVS and CDR2 is FQNEAQ. CDR3 length: 16 residues. The germline V and J ends were trimmed by 5 bases and 0 bases, with 14 bases remaining between them. The CDR3 coding sequence is TGTGCCAGCAGCCCTCAGGGGGGCAGAGCCAAAAACATTCAGTACTTC. Translated: CASSPQGGRAKNIQYF.

In this sample, this clonotype turned up many times. J is TRBJ2-1 and V is TRBV12-3 or TRBV12-4, with D possibly matching TRBD1 (6 bases). The V end lost 6 bases, the J end lost 12 bases, and 18 bases lay between the germline ends. CDR3 length equals 13 residues. In DNA form, the CDR3 reads TGTGCCAGCAGATCCCAAAACAGGGTCGGGCAGTTCTTC. This gives the protein CASRSQNRVGQFF.

The chain recombines TRBV12-3 or TRBV12-4 with TRBJ1-1, with TRBD1 matching over 7 bases. V trimming: 6 bases; J trimming: 2 bases; junction bases outside the gene matches: 12. The CDR3 contains 16 residues. CDR3: CASRHNRGRGNTEAFF. The CDR3 DNA sequence: TGTGCCAGCAGACATAACAGGGGCCGGGGAAACACTGAAGCTTTCTTT.

The chain employs TRBV28 and TRBJ2-3, with D possibly being TRBD2 (6 bases). The CDR3 runs 15 residues. The germline CDR1 and CDR2 sequences are MDHEN and SYDVKM. V was trimmed by 5 bases and J by 4 bases, leaving 16 bases between them. This CDR3 is CASSLRGTYSDTQYF. CDR3 in DNA: TGTGCCAGCAGTCTCCGCGGGACTTATTCAGATACGCAGTATTTT.

This clonotype was observed a few times. The V call is TRBV7-3, the J call TRBJ2-2; D may match TRBD1 or TRBD2 (5 bases each). The CDR3 consists of 15 residues. Germline CDR1 SGHTA, CDR2 FQGTGA. V shed 4 bases and J shed 4 bases, with 13 bases lying between them. CDR3 in DNA: TGTGCCAGCAGCTCGACCGGGGACGCCACCGGGGAGCTGTTTTTT. It translates to CASSSTGDATGELFF.

This clonotype has a handful of counts. The genes are TRBV20-1 and TRBJ2-7; 7 bases fit TRBD1. With V trimmed by 5 bases and J by 3 bases, 10 bases remained unmatched. The CDR3 consists of 14 residues. Germline V gene data show CDR1 as DFQATT and CDR2 as SNEGSKA (reference sequence). CDR3 region: CSAHNWDRNYEQYF. CDR3 in DNA: TGCAGTGCTCATAACTGGGACAGAAACTACGAGCAGTACTTC.

In this sample, this clonotype turned up a few times. One junction end does not reproduce the germline sequence, and a read error may be involved. This rearrangement joins TRBV29-1 to TRBJ2-3; no definite D call. CDR1 is SQVTM, CDR2 ANQGSEA, per germline. The CDR3 loop spans 10 amino acids. The CDR3 region has the DNA TGCAGCGTTAAAGATGTGTCGCAGTATTTT. Amino acids: CSVKDVSQYF.

The chain joins TRBV2 to TRBJ2-5; D is ambiguous. The V gene's germline CDR1 is SNHLY and CDR2 FYNNEI. This CDR3 comprises 14 residues. V was clipped by 0 bases and J by 4 bases, with 9 bases between them. The DNA for the CDR3 is TGTGCCAGCAGTGAAGCTCGTAACGGAGAGACCCAGTACTTC. It is translated as CASSEARNGETQYF.